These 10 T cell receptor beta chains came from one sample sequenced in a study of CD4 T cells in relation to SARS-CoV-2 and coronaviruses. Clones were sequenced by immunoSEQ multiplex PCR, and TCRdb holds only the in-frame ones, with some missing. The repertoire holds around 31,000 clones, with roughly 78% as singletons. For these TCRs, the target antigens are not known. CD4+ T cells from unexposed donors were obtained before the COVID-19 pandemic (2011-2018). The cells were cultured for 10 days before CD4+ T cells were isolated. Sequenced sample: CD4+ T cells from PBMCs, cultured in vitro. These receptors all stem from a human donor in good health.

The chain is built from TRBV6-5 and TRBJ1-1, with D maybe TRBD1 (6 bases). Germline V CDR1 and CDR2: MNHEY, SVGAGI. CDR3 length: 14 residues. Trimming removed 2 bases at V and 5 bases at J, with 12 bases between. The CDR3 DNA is TGTGCCAGCAGTTACGAACGCAGGGGTACTGAAGCTTTCTTT. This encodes CASSYERRGTEAFF.

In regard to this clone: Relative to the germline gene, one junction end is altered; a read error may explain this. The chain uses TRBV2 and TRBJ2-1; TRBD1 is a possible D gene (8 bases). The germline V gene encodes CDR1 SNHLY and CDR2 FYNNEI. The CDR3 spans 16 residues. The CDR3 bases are TGTGCCAGCAGTGATGGAGGGCCATCTTCGGGAACAGGGGGGGTCTTC. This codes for CASSDGGPSSGTGGVF. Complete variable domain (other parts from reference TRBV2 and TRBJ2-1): EPEVTQTPSHQVTQMGQEVILRCVPISNHLYFYWYRQILGQKVEFLVSFYNNEISEKSEIFDDQFSVERPDGSNFTLKIRSTKLEDSAMYFCASSDGGPSSGTGGVFGPGTRLTVL.

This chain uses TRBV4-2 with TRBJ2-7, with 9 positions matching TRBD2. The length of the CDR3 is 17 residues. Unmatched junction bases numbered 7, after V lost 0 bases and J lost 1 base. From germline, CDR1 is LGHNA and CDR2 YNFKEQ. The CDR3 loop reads CASSQEWAGGGSYEQYF. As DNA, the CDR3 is TGTGCCAGCAGCCAAGAATGGGCGGGAGGGGGGTCCTACGAGCAGTACTTC.

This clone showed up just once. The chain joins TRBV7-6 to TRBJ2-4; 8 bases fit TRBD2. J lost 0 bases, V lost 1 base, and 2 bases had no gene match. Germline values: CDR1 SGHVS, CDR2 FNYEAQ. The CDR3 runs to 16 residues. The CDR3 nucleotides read TGTGCCAGCAGCTTAGGTGCGGGGGGAGCCAAAAACATTCAGTACTTC. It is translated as CASSLGAGGAKNIQYF.

The CDR3 coding sequence is TGTGCCAGCAGCTTAGAAGGGACTAGTCACCACAATGAGCAGTTCTTC. This codes for CASSLEGTSHHNEQFF. The genes are TRBV7-2 and TRBJ2-1, with 8 nucleotides matching TRBD2. From germline, CDR1 is SGHTA and CDR2 FQGNSA. This CDR3 comprises 16 residues. V dropped 1 base and J dropped 5; count of bases not matched to a gene: 7.

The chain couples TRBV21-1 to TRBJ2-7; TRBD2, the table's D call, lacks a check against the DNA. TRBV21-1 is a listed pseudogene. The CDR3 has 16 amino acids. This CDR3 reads CASTPAGGPPTYEQYF. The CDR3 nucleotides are TGTGCCAGCACCCCCGCGGGCGGCCCTCCCACCTACGAGCAGTACTTC.

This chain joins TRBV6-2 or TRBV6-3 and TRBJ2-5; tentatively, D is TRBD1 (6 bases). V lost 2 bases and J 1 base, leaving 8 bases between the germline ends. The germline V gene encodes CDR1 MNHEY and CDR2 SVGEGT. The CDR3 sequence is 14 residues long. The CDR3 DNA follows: TGTGCCAGCAGTTACAGGACAGCCCAAGAGACCCAGTACTTC. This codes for CASSYRTAQETQYF.

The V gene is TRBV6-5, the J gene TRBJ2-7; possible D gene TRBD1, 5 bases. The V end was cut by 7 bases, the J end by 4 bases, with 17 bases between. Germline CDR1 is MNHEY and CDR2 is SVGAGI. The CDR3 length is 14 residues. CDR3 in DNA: TGTGCCAGCAAACACTTTACTGCAGGGTACGAGCAGTACTTC. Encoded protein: CASKHFTAGYEQYF.

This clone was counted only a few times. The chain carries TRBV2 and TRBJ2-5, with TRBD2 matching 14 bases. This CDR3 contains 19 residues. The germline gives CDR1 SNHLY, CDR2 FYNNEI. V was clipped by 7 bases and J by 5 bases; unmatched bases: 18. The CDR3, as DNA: TGTGCCAGCACCATACTTACCGGACTAGCGGGGGGAGGACGGGAGACCCAGTACTTC. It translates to CASTILTGLAGGGRETQYF.

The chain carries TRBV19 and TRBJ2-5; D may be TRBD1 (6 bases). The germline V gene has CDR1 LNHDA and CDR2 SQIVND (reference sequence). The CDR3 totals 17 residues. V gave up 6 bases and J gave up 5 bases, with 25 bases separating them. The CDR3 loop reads CASSISPGIQGFETQYF. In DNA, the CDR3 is TGTGCCAGTAGCATCTCCCCGGGCATTCAGGGGTTCGAGACCCAGTACTTC.